Listed below are T cell receptor beta chains from one sample, sequenced in a study of blood T cell repertoires in COVID-19. Clones were sequenced by immunoSEQ multiplex PCR, and TCRdb holds only the in-frame ones, with some missing. The sample carries 240,000 or so clones, roughly nine tenths recorded once. Specimen: peripheral blood. These receptors were obtained from a man aged 60 to 69 with acute or convalescent COVID-19. Both conserved end residues are part of each CDR3. Fields, in order: clone size, CDR3 length, V gene, D gene, J gene, CDR3 DNA, CDR3 protein. A D gene is named only where the DNA matches it firmly. Size tells how often a clone was seen (once, few, many) or the class of an expanded clone, and some rows leave it out.

NA	15	TRBV27	NA	TRBJ1-1	TGTGCCAGCAGTTTATCGGGCAGGCTGAACACTGAAGCTTTCTTT	CASSLSGRLNTEAFF
NA	16	TRBV27	TRBD2	TRBJ2-3	TGTGCCAGCAGTCCCCGGGGGACTAGCGGGTTAGATACGCAGTATTTT	CASSPRGTSGLDTQYF
NA	14	TRBV9	TRBD1	TRBJ1-2	TGTGCCAGCAGCCCAAGGGACAGGTTTTATGGCTACACCTTC	CASSPRDRFYGYTF
NA	15	TRBV28	TRBD1	TRBJ1-2	TGTGCCAGCAGCCCAACCGGTGAGGGGGCAGGTGGCTACACCTTC	CASSPTGEGAGGYTF
once	13	TRBV11-3	NA	TRBJ2-5	TGTGCCAGCAGCAGGAACAGCCAAGAGACCCAGTACTTC	CASSRNSQETQYF
NA	13	TRBV6-5	NA	TRBJ2-1	TGTGCCAGCAGTCGTGACATCTACAATGAGCAGTTCTTC	CASSRDIYNEQFF
NA	15	TRBV11-2	NA	TRBJ2-3	TGTGCCAGCAGCTTAGGGTCCCCGATCGCGGATACGCAGTATTTT	CASSLGSPIADTQYF
NA	13	TRBV10-3	TRBD1	TRBJ1-5	TGTGCCATTAAAGGACAGGGGGCACAGCCCCAGCATTTT	CAIKGQGAQPQHF
NA	16	TRBV6-1	TRBD1	TRBJ2-2	TGTGCCAGCAGTGGATGGGACAGAGTAAACACCGGGGAGCTGTTTTTT	CASSGWDRVNTGELFF
few	13	TRBV6-6	NA	TRBJ2-4	TGTGCCAGCATAGGAGGGGCCAAAAACATTCAGTACTTC	CASIGGAKNIQYF
few	13	TRBV6-5	TRBD1	TRBJ1-4	TGTGCCAGCAGTCGGACAGGAAAGGAAAAACTGTTTTTT	CASSRTGKEKLFF
NA	11	TRBV6-5	NA	TRBJ1-1	TGTGCCAGCAGTAGGGCAGGGGAAGCTTTCTTT	CASSRAGEAFF
NA	11	TRBV6-2/TRBV6-3	NA	TRBJ2-7	TGTGCCAGCAGCGAACAGTACGAGCAGTACTTC	CASSEQYEQYF
NA	16	TRBV24-1	NA	TRBJ2-6	TGTGCCACCAGTGATCGCAGGGGTGAAGGGGCCAACGTCCTGACTTTC	CATSDRRGEGANVLTF
NA	13	TRBV5-3	NA	TRBJ2-6	TGTCCCCGGTGGGGGCCTGGGGCCAACGTCCTGACTTTC	CPRWGPGANVLTF
NA	14	TRBV5-4	NA	TRBJ1-2	TGTGCCAGCAGCTTGGCAACAGCTAACTATGGCTACACCTTC	CASSLATANYGYTF
NA	15	TRBV6-2/TRBV6-3	NA	TRBJ2-3	TGTGCCAGCAGTTACTTTGGCAGTTCCACAGATACGCAGTATTTT	CASSYFGSSTDTQYF
NA	14	TRBV27	NA	TRBJ2-7	TGTGCCAGCAGTTTAGGGGCCAGGGGTTACGAGCAGTACTTC	CASSLGARGYEQYF
NA	16	TRBV24-1	TRBD2	TRBJ2-5	TGTGCCACCAGTGATTTGATAGCGGGAGGGCAGGAGACCCAGTACTTC	CATSDLIAGGQETQYF
NA	18	TRBV5-1	TRBD2	TRBJ2-1	TGCGCCAGCAGCCGCCCCCGGACTAGCGGGAGTGGAGGCAATGAGCAGTTCTTC	CASSRPRTSGSGGNEQFF
NA	16	TRBV24-1	NA	TRBJ2-3	TGTGCCACCAGTGAATCGTACGGGGGAGGCACAGATACGCAGTATTTT	CATSESYGGGTDTQYF